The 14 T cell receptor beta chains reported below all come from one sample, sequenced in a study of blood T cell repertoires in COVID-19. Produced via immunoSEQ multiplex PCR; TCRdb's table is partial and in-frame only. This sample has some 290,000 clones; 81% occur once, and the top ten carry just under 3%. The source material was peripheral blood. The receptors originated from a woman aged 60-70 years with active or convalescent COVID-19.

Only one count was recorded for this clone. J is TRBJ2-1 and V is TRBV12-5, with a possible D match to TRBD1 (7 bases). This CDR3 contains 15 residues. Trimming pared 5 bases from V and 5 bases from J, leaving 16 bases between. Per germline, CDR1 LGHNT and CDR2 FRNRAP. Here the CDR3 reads CASGGGMGQHNEQFF. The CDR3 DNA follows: TGTGCTAGTGGTGGGGGGATGGGACAGCACAATGAGCAGTTCTTC. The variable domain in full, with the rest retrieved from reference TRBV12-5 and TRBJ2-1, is DARVTQTPRHKVTEMGQEVTMRCQPILGHNTVFWYRQTMMQGLELLAYFRNRAPLDDSGMPKDRFSAEMPDATLATLKIQPSEPRDSAVYFCASGGGMGQHNEQFFGPGTRLTVL.

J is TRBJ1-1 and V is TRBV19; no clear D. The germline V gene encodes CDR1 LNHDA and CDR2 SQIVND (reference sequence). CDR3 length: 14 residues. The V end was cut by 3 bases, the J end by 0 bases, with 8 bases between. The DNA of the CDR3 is TGTGCCAGTAGTATTCGGGAAATGAACACTGAAGCTTTCTTT. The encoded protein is CASSIREMNTEAFF.

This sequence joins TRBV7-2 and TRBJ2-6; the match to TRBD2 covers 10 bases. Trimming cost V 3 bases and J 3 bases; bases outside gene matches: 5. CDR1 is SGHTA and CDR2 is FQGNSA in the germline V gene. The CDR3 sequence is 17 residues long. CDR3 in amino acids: CASSFTSGVGGANVLTF. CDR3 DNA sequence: TGTGCCAGCAGCTTCACTAGCGGGGTGGGTGGGGCCAACGTCCTGACTTTC.

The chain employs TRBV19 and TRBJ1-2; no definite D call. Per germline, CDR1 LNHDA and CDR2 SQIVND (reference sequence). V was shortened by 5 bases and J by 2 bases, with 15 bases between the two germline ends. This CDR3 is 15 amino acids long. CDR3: CASSEGAGGNYGYTF. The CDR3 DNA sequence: TGTGCCAGTAGTGAGGGTGCTGGAGGCAACTATGGCTACACCTTC.

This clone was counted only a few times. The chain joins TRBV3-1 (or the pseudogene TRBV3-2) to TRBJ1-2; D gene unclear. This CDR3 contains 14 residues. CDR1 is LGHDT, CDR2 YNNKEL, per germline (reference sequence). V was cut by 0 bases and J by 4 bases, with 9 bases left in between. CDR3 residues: CASSQESAGYGYTF. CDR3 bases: TGTGCCAGCAGCCAAGAGTCAGCAGGCTATGGCTACACCTTC.

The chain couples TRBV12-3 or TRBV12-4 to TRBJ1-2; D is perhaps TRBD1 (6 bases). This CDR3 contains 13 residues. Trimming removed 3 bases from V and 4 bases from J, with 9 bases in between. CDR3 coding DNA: TGTGCCAGCAGTTTCACAGGGACCTATGGCTACACCTTC. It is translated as CASSFTGTYGYTF.

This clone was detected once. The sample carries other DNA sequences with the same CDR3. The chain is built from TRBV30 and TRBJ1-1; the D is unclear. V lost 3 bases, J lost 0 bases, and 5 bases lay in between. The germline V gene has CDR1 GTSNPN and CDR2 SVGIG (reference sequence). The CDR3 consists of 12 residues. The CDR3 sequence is CAWSGVNTEAFF. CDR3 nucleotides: TGTGCCTGGAGCGGGGTGAACACTGAAGCTTTCTTT.

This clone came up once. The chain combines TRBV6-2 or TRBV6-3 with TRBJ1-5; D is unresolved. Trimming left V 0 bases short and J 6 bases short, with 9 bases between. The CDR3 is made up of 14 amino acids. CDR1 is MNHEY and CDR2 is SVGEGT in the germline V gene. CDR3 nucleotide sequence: TGTGCCAGCAGTTACTCCGGGTTGAGTCAGCCCCAGCATTTT. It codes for CASSYSGLSQPQHF.

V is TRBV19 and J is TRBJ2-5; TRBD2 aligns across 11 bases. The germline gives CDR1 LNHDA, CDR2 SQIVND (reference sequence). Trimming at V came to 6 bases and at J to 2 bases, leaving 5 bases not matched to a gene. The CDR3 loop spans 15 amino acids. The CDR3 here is CASSLRTSGQETQYF. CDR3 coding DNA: TGTGCCAGTAGCTTACGGACTAGCGGGCAAGAGACCCAGTACTTC.

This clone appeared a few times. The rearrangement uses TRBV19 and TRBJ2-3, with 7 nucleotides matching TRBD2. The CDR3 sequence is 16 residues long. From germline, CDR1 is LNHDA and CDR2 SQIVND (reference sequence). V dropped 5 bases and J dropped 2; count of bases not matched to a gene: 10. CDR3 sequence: CASSGGTSASTDTQYF. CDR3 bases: TGTGCCAGTAGTGGGGGAACTAGCGCCTCCACAGATACGCAGTATTTT.

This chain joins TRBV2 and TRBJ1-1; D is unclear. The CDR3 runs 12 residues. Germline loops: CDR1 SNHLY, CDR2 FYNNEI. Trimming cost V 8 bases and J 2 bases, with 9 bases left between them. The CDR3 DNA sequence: TGTGCCAGCCTTCAGGCAAACACTGAAGCTTTCTTT. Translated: CASLQANTEAFF.

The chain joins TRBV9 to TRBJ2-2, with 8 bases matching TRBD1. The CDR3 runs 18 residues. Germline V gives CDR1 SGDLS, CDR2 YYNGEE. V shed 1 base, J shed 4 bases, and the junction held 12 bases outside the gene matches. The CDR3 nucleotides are TGTGCCAGCAGCGTAACCCCTCGGACAGGGTCAGGCACCGGGGAGCTGTTTTTT. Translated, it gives CASSVTPRTGSGTGELFF.

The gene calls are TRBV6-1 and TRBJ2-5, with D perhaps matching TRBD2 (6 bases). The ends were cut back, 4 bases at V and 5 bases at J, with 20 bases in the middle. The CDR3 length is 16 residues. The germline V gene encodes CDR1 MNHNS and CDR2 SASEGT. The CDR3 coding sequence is TGTGCCAGCAGTGCCCAACTCCGGACTATGGCGGAGACCCAGTACTTC. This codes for CASSAQLRTMAETQYF.

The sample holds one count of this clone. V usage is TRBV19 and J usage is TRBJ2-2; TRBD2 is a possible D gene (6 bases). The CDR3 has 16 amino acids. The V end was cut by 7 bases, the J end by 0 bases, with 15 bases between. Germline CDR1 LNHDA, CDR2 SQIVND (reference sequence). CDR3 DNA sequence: TGTGCCAGTACCCAGCAGGCTAGCGCGAACACCGGGGAGCTGTTTTTT. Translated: CASTQQASANTGELFF.